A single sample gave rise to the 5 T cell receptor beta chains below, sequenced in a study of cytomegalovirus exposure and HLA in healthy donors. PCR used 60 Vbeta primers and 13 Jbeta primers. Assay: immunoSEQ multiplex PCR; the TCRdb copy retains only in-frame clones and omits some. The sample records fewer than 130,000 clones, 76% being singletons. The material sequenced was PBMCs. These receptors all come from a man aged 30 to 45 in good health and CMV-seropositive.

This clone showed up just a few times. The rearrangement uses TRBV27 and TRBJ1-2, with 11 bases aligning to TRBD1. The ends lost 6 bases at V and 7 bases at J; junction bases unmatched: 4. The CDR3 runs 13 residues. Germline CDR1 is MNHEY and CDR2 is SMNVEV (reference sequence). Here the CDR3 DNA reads TGTGCCAGCAGCTGGACAGGGGGCGGTGGCTACACCTTC. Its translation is CASSWTGGGGYTF.

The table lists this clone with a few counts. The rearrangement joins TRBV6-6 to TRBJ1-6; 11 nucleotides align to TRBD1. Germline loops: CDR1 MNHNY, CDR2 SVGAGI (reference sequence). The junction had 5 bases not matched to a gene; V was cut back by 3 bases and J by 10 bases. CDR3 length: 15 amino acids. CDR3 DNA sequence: TGTGCCAGCAGTTATGGGACAGGGGGTGGGTCACCCCTCCACTTT. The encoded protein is CASSYGTGGGSPLHF.

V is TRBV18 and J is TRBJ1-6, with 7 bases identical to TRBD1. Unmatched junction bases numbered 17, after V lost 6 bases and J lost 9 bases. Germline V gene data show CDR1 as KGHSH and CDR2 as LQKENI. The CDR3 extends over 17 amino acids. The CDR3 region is CASSRGHGTGDSSPLHF. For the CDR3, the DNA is TGTGCCAGCTCTAGGGGCCACGGAACAGGGGATAGTTCACCCCTCCACTTT.

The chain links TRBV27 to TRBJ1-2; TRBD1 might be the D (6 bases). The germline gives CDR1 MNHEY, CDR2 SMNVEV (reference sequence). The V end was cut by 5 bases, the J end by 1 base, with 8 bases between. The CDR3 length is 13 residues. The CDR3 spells CASSPQGNYGYTF. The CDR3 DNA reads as TGTGCCAGCAGTCCACAGGGTAACTATGGCTACACCTTC.

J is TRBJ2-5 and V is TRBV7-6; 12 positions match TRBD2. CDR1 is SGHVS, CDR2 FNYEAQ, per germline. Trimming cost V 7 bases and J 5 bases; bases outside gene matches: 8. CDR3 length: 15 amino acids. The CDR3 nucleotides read TGTGCCAGCACCATGACTAGCGGGGGTAGGGAGACCCAGTACTTC. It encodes CASTMTSGGRETQYF.